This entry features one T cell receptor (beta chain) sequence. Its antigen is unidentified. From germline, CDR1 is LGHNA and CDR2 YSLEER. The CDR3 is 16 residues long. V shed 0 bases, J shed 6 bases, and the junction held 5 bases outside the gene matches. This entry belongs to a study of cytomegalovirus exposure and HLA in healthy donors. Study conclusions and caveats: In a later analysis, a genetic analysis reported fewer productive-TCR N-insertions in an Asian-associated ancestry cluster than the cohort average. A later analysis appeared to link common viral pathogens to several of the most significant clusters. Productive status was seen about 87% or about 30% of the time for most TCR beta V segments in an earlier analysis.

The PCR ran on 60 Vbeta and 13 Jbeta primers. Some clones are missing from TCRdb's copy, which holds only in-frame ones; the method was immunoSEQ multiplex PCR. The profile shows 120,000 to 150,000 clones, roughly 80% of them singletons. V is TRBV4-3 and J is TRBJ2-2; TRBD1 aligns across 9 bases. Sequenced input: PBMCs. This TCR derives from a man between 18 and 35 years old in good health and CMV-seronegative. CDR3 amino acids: CASSQDMTGGAGELFF. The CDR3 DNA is TGCGCCAGCAGCCAAGATATGACAGGGGGGGCCGGGGAGCTGTTTTTT.